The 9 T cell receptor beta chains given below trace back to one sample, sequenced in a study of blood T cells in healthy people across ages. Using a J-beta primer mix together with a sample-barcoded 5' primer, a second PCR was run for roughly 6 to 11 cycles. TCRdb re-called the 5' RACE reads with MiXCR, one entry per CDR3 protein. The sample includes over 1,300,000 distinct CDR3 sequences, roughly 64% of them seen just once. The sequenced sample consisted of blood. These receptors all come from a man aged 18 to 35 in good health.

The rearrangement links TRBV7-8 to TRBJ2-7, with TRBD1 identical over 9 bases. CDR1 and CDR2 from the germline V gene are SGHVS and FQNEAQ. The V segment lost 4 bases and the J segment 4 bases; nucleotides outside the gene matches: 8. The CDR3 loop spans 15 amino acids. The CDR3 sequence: CASSSWTGVGYEQYF. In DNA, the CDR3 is TGTGCCAGCAGCTCATGGACAGGGGTAGGGTACGAGCAGTACTTC.

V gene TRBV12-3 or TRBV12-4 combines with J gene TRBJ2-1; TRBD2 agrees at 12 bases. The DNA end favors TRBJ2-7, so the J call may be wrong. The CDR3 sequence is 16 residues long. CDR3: CASRTTSGGPGNEQYF. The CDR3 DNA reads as TGTGCCAGCAGAACTACTAGCGGGGGGCCAGGAAATGAGCAGTACTTC.

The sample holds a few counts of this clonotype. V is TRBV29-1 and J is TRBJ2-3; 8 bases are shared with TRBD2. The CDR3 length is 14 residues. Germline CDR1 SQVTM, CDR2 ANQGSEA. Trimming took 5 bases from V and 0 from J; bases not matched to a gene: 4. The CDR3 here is CSVLSGTSTDTQYF. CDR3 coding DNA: TGCAGCGTTCTTAGCGGGACTAGCACAGATACGCAGTATTTT.

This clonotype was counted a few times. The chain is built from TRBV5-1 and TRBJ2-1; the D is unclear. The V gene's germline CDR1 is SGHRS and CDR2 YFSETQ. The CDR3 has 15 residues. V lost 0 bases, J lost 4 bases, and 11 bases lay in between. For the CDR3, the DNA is TGCGCCAGCAGCTTGGGGAACCCGCCGTACAATGAGCAGTTCTTC. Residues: CASSLGNPPYNEQFF.

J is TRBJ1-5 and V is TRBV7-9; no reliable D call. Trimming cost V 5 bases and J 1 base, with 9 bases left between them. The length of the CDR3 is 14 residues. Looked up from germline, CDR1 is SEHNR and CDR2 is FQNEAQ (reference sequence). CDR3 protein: CASSLPQSNQPQHF. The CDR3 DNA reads TGTGCCAGCAGCCTCCCCCAGAGCAATCAGCCCCAGCATTTT.

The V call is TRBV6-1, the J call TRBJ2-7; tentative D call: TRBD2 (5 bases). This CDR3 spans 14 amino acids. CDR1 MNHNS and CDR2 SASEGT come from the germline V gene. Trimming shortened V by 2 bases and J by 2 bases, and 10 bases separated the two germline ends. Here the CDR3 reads CASSERGVTYEQYF. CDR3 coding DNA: TGTGCCAGCAGTGAACGGGGAGTAACCTACGAGCAGTACTTC.

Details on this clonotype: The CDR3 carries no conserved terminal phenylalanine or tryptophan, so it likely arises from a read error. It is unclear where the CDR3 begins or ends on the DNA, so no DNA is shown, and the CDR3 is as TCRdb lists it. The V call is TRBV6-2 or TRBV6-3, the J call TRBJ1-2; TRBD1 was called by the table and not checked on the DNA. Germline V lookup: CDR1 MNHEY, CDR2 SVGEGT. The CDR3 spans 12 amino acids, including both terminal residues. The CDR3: CASSSASGSSTS.

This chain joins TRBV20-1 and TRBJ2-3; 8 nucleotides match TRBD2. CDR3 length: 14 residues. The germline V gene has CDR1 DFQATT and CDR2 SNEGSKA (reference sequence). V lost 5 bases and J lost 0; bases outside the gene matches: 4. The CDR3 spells CSARGGVSTDTQYF. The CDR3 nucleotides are TGCAGTGCTCGGGGGGGGGTCAGCACAGATACGCAGTATTTT.

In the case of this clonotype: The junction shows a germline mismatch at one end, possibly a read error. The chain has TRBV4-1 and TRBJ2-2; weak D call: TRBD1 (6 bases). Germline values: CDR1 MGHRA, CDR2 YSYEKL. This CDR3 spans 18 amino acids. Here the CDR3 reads CAGSQDSPDRANTGELFF. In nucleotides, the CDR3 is TGCGCCGGCAGCCAAGATTCGCCGGACAGAGCGAACACCGGGGAGCTGTTTTTT.